This record covers a single T cell receptor (beta chain). Its specificity is unknown. The data were taken from a study of monozygotic twins with inflammatory bowel disease. CDR3 length: 16 residues. The germline gives CDR1 SGHRS, CDR2 YFSETQ. Total RNA, at roughly 3,400 ng, went into every TCR library. UMIs incorporating a 6-nucleotide sample barcode were appended by means of template switching. Reanalyzing the 5' RACE reads, TCRdb keeps one entry per CDR3 protein, without DNA. The sample totals around 220,000 distinct CDR3 sequences; its top ten clones hold roughly 8%. Overall study results and limits: Support was lacking for any single strong IBD-associated signal or clonotype. Resolution of different T cell subtypes was not achieved.

Sequencing was done on a sample of blood. The TCR originated in a human donor with ulcerative colitis or Crohn's disease, or a healthy co-twin of an affected twin (not recorded which). This sequence joins TRBV5-1 and TRBJ1-5; TCRdb reports TRBD1, a call that lacks DNA to check it against. The chain's CDR3 is CASSPGQAPFNQPQHF. Supplemented by reference TRBV5-1 and TRBJ1-5, the full variable domain reads KAGVTQTPRYLIKTRGQQVTLSCSPISGHRSVSWYQQTPGQGLQFLFEYFSETQRNKGNFPGRFSGRQFSNSRSEMNVSTLELGDSALYLCASSPGQAPFNQPQHFGDGTRLSIL.